The rows below give T cell receptor beta chains drawn from one sample of a study of cytomegalovirus exposure and HLA in healthy donors. Libraries were prepared by immunoSEQ multiplex PCR; TCRdb keeps only in-frame clonotypes and omits some of them. The sample includes 200,000 to 300,000 clones, approximately 83% of them seen just once. The specimen sequenced was PBMCs. The receptors derive from a woman younger than 45 in good health and CMV-seropositive. The conserved cysteine and the conserved F or W are not part of the CDR3 here. A D gene is named only where the DNA matches it firmly.

j_gene,d_gene,v_gene,CDR3aa
TRBJ2-7,TRBD1,TRBV6-4,ASRRDRGSYEQY
TRBJ2-7,-,TRBV19,ASSIDAGLSYEQY
TRBJ2-2,TRBD1,TRBV28,ATPDRGSNTGELF
TRBJ2-3,-,TRBV28,ASSLIVVEGASDTQY
TRBJ1-3,-,TRBV6-1,ASTGGISGNTIY
TRBJ1-2,-,TRBV19,ASSPGRGYGYT
TRBJ2-1,TRBD2,TRBV19,ASSGLAGYNEQF
TRBJ2-5,TRBD1,TRBV4-1,ASSETATGGNQETQY
TRBJ1-2,TRBD1,TRBV11-2,ASSRPIQGKVLGGYT
TRBJ1-3,-,TRBV19,ASSIDGSLGNTIY
TRBJ1-2,-,TRBV12-5,ASGLPLVGYT
TRBJ1-1,-,TRBV7-2,ASSRRANTEAF
TRBJ1-1,TRBD1,TRBV6-1,ASNQGGRTEAF
TRBJ2-5,-,TRBV5-1,ASSLGTKKVGLQETQY
TRBJ2-7,TRBD2,TRBV27,ASSLLGTSGRPQY
TRBJ1-1,-,TRBV2,ASSDPTDFRQLMNTEAF
TRBJ2-3,TRBD2,TRBV27,ASSSHMTASGRITDTQY
TRBJ2-5,TRBD2,TRBV19,ASSTPRGRGRETQY
TRBJ2-5,-,TRBV21-1,ASSKGRAGLETQY
TRBJ2-1,TRBD2,TRBV9,ASSVGLAGFGMYNEQF
TRBJ2-2,TRBD1,TRBV19,ASSGIGTDNTGELF
TRBJ2-1,TRBD2,TRBV5-4,ASSPAGVGEDEQF
TRBJ1-2,-,TRBV5-8,ASSLEWGGRYGYT
TRBJ2-5,-,TRBV21-1,ASSIRCGRLSLKTQY
TRBJ2-3,TRBD2,TRBV6-5,ASRGLGAEY
TRBJ1-1,TRBD1,TRBV9,ASSVSWDSYEAF
TRBJ2-1,TRBD2,TRBV28,ASSPPGTSFHNEQF
TRBJ1-1,-,TRBV7-2,ASSQGGWAEAF
TRBJ2-7,TRBD1,TRBV4-1,ASSQVQGIYEQY